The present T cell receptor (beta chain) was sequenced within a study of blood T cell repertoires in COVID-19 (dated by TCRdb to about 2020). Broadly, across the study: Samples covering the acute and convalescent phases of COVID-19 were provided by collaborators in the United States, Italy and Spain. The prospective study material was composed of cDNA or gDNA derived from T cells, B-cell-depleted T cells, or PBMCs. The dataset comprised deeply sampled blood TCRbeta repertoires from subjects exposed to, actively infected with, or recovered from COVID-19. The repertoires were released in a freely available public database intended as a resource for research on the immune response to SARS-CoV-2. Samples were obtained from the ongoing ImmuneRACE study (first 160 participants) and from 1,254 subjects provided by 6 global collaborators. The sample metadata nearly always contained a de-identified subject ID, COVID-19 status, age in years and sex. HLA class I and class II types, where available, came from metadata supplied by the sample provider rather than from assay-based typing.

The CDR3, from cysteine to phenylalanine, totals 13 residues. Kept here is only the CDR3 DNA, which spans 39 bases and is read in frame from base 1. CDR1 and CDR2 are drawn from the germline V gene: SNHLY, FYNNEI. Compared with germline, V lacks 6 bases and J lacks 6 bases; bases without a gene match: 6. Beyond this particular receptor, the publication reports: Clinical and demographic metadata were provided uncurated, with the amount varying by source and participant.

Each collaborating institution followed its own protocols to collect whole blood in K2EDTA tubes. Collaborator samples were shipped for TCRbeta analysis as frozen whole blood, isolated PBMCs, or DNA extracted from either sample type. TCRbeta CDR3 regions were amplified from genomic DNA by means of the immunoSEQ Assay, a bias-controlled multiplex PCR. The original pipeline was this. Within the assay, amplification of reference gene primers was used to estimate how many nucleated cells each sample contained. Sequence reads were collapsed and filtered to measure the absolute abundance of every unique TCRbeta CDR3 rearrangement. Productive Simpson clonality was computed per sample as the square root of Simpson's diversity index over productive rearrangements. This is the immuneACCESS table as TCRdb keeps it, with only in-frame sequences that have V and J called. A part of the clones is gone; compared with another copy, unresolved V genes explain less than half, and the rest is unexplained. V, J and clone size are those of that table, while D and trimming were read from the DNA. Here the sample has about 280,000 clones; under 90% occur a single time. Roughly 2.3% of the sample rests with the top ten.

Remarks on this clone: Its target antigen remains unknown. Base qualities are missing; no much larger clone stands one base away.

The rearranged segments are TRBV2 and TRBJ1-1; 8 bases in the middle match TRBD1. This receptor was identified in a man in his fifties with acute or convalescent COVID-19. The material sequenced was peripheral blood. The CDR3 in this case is CASSAGQGPEAFF. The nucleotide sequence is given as TGTGCCAGCAGCGCCGGACAGGGCCCTGAAGCTTTCTTT.